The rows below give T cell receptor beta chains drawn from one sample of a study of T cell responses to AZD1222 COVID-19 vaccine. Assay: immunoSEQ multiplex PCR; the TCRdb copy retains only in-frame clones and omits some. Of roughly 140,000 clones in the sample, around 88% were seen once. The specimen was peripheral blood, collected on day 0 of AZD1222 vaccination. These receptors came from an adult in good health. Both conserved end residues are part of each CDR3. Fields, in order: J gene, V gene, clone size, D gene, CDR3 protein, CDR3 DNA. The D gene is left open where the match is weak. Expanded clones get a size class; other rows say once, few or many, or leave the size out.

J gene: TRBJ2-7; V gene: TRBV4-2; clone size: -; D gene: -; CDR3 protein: CASSQGRGALFYEQYF; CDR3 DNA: TGTGCCAGCAGCCAAGGCCGGGGGGCCCTCTTCTACGAGCAGTACTTC
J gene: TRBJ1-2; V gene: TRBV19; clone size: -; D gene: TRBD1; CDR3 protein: CASRQGQGNRGYTF; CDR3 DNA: TGTGCCAGTAGACAAGGACAGGGTAATCGGGGCTACACCTTC
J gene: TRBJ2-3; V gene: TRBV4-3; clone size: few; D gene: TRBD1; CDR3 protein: CASSQDPGTGERTDTQYF; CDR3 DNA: TGCGCCAGCAGCCAAGATCCCGGGACAGGGGAGAGGACAGATACGCAGTATTTT
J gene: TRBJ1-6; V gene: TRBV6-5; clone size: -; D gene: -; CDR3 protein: CASRPLPRGDSPLHF; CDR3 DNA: TGTGCCAGCAGGCCCTTGCCCAGGGGAGATTCACCCCTCCACTTT
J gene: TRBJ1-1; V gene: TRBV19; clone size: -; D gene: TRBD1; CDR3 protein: CASSIGAHRGLNTEAFF; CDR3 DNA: TGTGCCAGTAGTATAGGGGCTCACAGGGGGTTGAACACTGAAGCTTTCTTT
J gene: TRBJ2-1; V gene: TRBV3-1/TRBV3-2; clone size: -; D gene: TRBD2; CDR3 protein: CASSRQTSERGYNEQFF; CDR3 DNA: TGTGCCAGCAGCCGCCAAACTTCTGAGCGGGGTTACAATGAGCAGTTCTTC
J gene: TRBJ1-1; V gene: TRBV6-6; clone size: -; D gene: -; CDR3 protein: CASIDSWTMNTEAFF; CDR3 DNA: TGTGCCAGCATTGATAGTTGGACTATGAACACTGAAGCTTTCTTT
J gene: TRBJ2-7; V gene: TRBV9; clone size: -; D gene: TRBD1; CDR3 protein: CASSGQGSPYEQYF; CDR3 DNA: TGTGCCAGCAGCGGACAGGGATCCCCCTACGAGCAGTACTTC
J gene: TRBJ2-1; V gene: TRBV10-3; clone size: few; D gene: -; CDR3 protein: CAISEQGSSGEQFF; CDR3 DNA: TGTGCCATCAGTGAACAGGGAAGTAGTGGTGAGCAGTTCTTC
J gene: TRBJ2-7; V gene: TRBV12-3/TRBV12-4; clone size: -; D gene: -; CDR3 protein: CASSLYLGEQYF; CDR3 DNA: TGTGCCAGCAGTTTATATCTGGGGGAGCAGTACTTC
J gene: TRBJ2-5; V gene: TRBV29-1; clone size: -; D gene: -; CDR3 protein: CSVGAMEETQYF; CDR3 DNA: TGCAGCGTTGGGGCGATGGAAGAGACCCAGTACTTC
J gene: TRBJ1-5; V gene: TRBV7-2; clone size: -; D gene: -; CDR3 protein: CASSFQGGGVNQPQHF; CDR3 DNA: TGTGCCAGCAGCTTTCAAGGGGGGGGAGTAAATCAGCCCCAGCATTTT
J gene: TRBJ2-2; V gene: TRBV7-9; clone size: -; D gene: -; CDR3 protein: CASSLFGTLKNTGELFF; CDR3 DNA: TGTGCCAGCAGCCTTTTCGGGACTCTCAAGAACACCGGGGAGCTGTTTTTT
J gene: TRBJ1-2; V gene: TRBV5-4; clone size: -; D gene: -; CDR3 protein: CASSQWGGYGYTF; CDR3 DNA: TGTGCCAGCAGCCAGTGGGGCGGCTATGGCTACACCTTC
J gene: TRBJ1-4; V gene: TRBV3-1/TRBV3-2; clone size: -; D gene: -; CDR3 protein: CASSQMLKGNEKLFF; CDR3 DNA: TGTGCCAGCAGCCAAATGCTTAAGGGTAATGAAAAACTGTTTTTT
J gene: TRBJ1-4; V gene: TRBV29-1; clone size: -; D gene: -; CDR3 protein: CSVRTGREKLFF; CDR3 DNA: TGCAGCGTTCGAACCGGGAGGGAAAAACTGTTTTTT
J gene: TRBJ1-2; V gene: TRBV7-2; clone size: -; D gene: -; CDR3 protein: CASSPTGTKNYGYTF; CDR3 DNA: TGTGCCAGCAGTCCTACCGGGACAAAAAACTATGGCTACACCTTC
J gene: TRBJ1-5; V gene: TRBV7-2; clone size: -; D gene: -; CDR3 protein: CASSPNPEQPQHF; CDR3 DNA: TGTGCCAGCAGCCCGAATCCAGAGCAGCCCCAGCATTTT
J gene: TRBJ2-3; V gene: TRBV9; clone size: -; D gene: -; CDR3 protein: CASSVDSRVGDTQYF; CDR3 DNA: TGTGCCAGCAGCGTAGATTCGAGGGTGGGGGATACGCAGTATTTT
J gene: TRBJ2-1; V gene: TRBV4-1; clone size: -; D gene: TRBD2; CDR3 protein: CASSHALGGINEQFF; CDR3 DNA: TGCGCCAGCAGCCATGCACTGGGAGGGATTAATGAGCAGTTCTTC
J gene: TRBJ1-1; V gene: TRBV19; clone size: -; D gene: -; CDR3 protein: CASRPRAGAEAFF; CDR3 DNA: TGTGCCAGTAGGCCCAGGGCTGGGGCTGAAGCTTTCTTT
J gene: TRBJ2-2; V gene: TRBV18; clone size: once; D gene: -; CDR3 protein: CASSPGGADTGELFF; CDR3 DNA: TGTGCCAGCTCACCGGGTGGCGCGGACACCGGGGAGCTGTTTTTT
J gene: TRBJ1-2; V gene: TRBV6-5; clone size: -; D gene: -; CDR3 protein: CASSYSLRDGYTF; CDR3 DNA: TGTGCCAGCAGTTACTCTCTTAGAGATGGCTACACCTTC
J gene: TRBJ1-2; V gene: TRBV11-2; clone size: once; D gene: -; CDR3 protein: CASSHRADYGYTF; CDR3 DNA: TGTGCCAGCAGCCATCGGGCAGATTATGGCTACACCTTC
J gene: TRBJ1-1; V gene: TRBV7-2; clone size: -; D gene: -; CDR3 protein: CASRLDRNTEAFF; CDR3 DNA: TGTGCCAGCCGATTAGACAGGAACACTGAAGCTTTCTTT
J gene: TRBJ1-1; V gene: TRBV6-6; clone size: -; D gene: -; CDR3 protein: CASSWGNTEAFF; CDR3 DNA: TGTGCCAGCAGTTGGGGGAACACTGAAGCTTTCTTT
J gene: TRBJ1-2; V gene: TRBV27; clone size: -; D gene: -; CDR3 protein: CAASSGLGVGGYTF; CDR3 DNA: TGTGCCGCATCGTCCGGGCTGGGGGTAGGCGGCTACACCTTC
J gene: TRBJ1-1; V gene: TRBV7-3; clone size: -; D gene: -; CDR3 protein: CASSRTGWAEAFF; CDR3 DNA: TGTGCCAGCAGCCGTACAGGGTGGGCTGAAGCTTTCTTT
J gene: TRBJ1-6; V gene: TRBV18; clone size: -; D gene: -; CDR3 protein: CASSRDKYNSPLHF; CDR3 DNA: TGTGCCAGCTCAAGGGACAAATATAATTCACCCCTCCACTTT
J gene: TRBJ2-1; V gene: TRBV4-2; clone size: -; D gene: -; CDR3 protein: CASSQVVAVTSNEQFF; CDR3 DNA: TGTGCCAGCAGCCAAGTTGTAGCGGTAACAAGCAATGAGCAGTTCTTC
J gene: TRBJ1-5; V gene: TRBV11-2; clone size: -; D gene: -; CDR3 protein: CASSPGLNQPQHF; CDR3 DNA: TGTGCCAGCAGCCCGGGGCTTAATCAGCCCCAGCATTTT
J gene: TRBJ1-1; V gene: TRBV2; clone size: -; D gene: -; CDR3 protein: CASRRQELGTEAFF; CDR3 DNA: TGTGCCAGCAGACGACAGGAATTGGGCACTGAAGCTTTCTTT
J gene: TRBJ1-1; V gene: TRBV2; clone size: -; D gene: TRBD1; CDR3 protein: CASSGVSGQGISNTEAFF; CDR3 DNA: TGTGCCAGCAGTGGGGTGTCAGGACAGGGGATATCGAACACTGAAGCTTTCTTT
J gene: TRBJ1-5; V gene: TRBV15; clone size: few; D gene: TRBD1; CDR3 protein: CATSRTGRNQPQHF; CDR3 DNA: TGTGCCACCAGCAGGACAGGGAGGAATCAGCCCCAGCATTTT
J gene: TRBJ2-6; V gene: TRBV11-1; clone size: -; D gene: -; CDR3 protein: CASSLGQVSGANVLTF; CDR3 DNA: TGTGCCAGCAGCTTAGGGCAGGTCTCTGGGGCCAACGTCCTGACTTTC
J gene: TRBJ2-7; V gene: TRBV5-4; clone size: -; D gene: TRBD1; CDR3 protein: CASSYPGQGAWEQYF; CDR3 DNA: TGTGCCAGCAGCTATCCGGGACAGGGGGCGTGGGAGCAGTACTTC
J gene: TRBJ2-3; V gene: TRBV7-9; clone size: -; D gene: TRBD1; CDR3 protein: CASSEGQGADTQYF; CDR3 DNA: TGTGCCAGCAGCGAAGGACAGGGGGCAGATACGCAGTATTTT
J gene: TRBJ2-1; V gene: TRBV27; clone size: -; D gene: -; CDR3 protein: CASSLKAAGVSNEQFF; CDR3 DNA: TGTGCCAGCAGTTTAAAGGCGGCAGGGGTATCCAATGAGCAGTTCTTC
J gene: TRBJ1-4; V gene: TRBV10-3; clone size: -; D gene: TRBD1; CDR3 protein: CAISDPGTGNEKLFF; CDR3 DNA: TGTGCCATCAGTGACCCCGGGACAGGGAATGAAAAACTGTTTTTT
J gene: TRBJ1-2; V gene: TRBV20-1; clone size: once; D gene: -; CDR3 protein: CSASHIHGKDGYTF; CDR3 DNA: TGCAGTGCTAGTCACATCCATGGAAAGGATGGCTACACCTTC
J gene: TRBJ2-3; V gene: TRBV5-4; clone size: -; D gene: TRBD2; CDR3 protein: CASRSSGGTDTQYF; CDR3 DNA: TGTGCCAGCAGGTCAAGCGGGGGGACAGATACGCAGTATTTT
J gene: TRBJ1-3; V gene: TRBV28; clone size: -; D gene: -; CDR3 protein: CASSFGSFSGNTIYF; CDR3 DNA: TGTGCCAGCAGTTTCGGCAGTTTCTCTGGAAACACCATATATTTT
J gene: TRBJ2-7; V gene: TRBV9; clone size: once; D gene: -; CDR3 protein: CASSVASGGDRVAKQYF; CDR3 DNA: TGTGCCAGCAGCGTAGCTTCCGGGGGGGACAGGGTTGCAAAGCAGTACTTC
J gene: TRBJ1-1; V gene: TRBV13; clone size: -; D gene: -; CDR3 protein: CASSLAVDAEAFF; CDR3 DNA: TGTGCCAGCAGCTTAGCAGTCGATGCTGAAGCTTTCTTT
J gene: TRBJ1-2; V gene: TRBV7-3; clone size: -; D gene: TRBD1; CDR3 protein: CASSLGGGVGYTF; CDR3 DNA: TGTGCCAGCAGCTTAGGAGGGGGCGTTGGCTACACCTTC
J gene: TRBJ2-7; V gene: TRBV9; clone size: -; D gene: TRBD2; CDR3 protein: CASSPRGVTYEQYF; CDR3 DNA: TGTGCCAGCAGCCCCCGGGGGGTTACCTACGAGCAGTACTTC
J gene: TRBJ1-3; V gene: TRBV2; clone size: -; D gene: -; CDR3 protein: CASSVSGAGNTIYF; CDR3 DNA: TGTGCCAGCAGTGTTTCGGGGGCGGGAAACACCATATATTTT
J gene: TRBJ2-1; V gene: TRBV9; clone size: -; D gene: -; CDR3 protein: CASSVGSSGADHRNEQFF; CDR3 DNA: TGTGCCAGCAGCGTAGGGAGTTCAGGTGCCGACCACCGGAATGAGCAGTTCTTC
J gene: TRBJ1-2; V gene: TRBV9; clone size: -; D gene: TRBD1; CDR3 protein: CASSVLGQGDYGYTF; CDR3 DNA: TGTGCCAGCAGCGTCCTAGGACAGGGCGACTATGGCTACACCTTC
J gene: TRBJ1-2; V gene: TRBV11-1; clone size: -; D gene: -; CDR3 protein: CASSLIDTSNYGYTF; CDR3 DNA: TGTGCCAGCAGCTTAATAGACACGTCTAACTATGGCTACACCTTC
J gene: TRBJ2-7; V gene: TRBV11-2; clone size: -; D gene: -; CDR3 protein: CASRFGQTYEQYF; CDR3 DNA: TGTGCCAGCAGATTCGGACAGACCTACGAGCAGTACTTC
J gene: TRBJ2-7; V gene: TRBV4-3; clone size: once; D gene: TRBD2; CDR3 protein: CASSQDSWNPLGLATAGYEQYF; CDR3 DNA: TGCGCCAGCAGCCAAGATTCCTGGAATCCCCTTGGACTAGCCACCGCGGGCTACGAGCAGTACTTC
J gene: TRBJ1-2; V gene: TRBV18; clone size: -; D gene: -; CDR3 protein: CASSPGVTHYGYTF; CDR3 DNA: TGTGCCAGCTCACCAGGGGTAACGCACTATGGCTACACCTTC
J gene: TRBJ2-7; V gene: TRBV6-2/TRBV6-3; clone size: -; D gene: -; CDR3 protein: CASSYREVSYEQYF; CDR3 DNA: TGTGCCAGCAGTTACCGGGAAGTCTCCTACGAGCAGTACTTC
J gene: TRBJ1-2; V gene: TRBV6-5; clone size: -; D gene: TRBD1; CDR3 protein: CASSRQGDYGYTF; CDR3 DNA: TGTGCCAGCAGTCGACAGGGGGACTATGGCTACACCTTC
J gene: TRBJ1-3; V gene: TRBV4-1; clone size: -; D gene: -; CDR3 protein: CASSQDDGQATGNTIYF; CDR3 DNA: TGCGCCAGCAGCCAAGATGACGGACAAGCAACTGGAAACACCATATATTTT
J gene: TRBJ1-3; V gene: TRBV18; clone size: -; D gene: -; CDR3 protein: CASSPTRSSGNTIYF; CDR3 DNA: TGTGCCAGCTCACCAACGCGGAGCTCTGGAAACACCATATATTTT
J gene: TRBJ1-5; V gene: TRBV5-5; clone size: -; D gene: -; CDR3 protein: CASSLMQGPQPQHF; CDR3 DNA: TGTGCCAGCAGCTTGATGCAGGGCCCTCAGCCCCAGCATTTT
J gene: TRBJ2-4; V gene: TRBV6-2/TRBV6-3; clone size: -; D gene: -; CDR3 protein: CASSYGGVAKNIQYF; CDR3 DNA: TGTGCCAGCAGTTATGGGGGAGTAGCCAAAAACATTCAGTACTTC